This T cell receptor beta chain was recovered during a study of B cell selection in AIRE deficiency. Regarding the study as a whole: Patient Tconv and Treg cells showed healthy-like TCRBV usage, CDR3 length, diversity. Patient Tconv cells held about 28% of Treg sequences shared by healthy donors. TCRbeta-only data showed roughly 35% of shared healthy Treg sequences in healthy Tconv.

CDR1 and CDR2 (germline): SNHLY, FYNNEI. The CDR3 runs 12 residues. V lost 8 bases, J lost 8 bases, and 10 bases lay in between. Points on this clone: Its matching antigen is unknown.

Using immunoSEQ multiplex PCR, the repertoire was profiled, and TCRdb retains in-frame clones only, with some absent. The sample contains 13,000 to 15,000 clones, approximately 94% of which appear only once. Regulatory T cells were sorted as CD4+CD25hiCD127low/negative. The TCR originated in a human donor with AIRE deficiency. Source material: Tregs sorted from PBMCs. The V call is TRBV2, the J call TRBJ1-6, with D possibly being TRBD1 (5 bases). The CDR3 region has the DNA TGTGCCAGCCGGGGGGACGATTCACCCCTCCACTTT. It specifies CASRGDDSPLHF.